These T cell receptor beta chains were read from a single sample in a study of circulating and synovial CD4+ cells in juvenile arthritis. TCRdb's copy holds only in-frame clones and misses some; the assay was immunoSEQ multiplex PCR. The top ten clones hold around 3.4% of a sample with 11,000 to 15,000 clones, around 80% of them seen once. The specimen was CD4+ T cells from synovial fluid. Every receptor here comes from a human patient with juvenile idiopathic arthritis. Some clones in this sample may be carry-over from other donors' samples. Each CDR3 is given with its conserved first and last residue. D genes are given only for firm matches.

len	d_gene	v_gene	j_gene	CDR3aa	CDR3nt
15	TRBD1	TRBV18	TRBJ2-3	CASSPGQEGTDTQYF	TGTGCCAGCTCACCTGGACAGGAAGGCACAGATACGCAGTATTTT
14	TRBD1	TRBV29-1	TRBJ2-5	CSVVGAAGGETQYF	TGCAGCGTTGTCGGTGCCGCAGGGGGAGAGACCCAGTACTTC
13	.	TRBV29-1	TRBJ1-4	CSFSGTTNEKLFF	TGCAGCTTTTCCGGGACAACCAATGAAAAACTGTTTTTT
12	TRBD1	TRBV29-1	TRBJ1-2	CSVGRDRDGYTF	TGCAGCGTAGGCCGGGACAGAGATGGCTACACCTTC
13	.	TRBV15	TRBJ1-2	CATSRGQNYGYTF	TGTGCCACCAGCAGAGGACAGAACTATGGCTACACCTTC
15	.	TRBV7-2	TRBJ2-1	CASRRDWQGGNEQFF	TGTGCCAGCAGACGGGACTGGCAGGGAGGAAATGAGCAGTTCTTC
15	TRBD1	TRBV4-1	TRBJ1-2	CASSQETGQSYGCTF	TGCGCCAGCAGCCAAGAAACGGGACAGTCGTATGGCTGCACCTTC
16	.	TRBV5-1	TRBJ2-1	CASSLMVQEAYNEQFF	TGCGCCAGCAGCTTGATGGTGCAGGAGGCCTACAATGAGCAGTTCTTC
14	TRBD1	TRBV7-3	TRBJ1-1	CASSLGTGVSQAFF	TGTGCCAGCAGCTTAGGGACAGGGGTCTCCCAAGCTTTCTTT
15	.	TRBV15	TRBJ1-5	CATSRDIYSNQPQHF	TGTGCCACCAGCAGAGATATATATAGCAATCAGCCCCAGCATTTT
15	TRBD1	TRBV19	TRBJ1-5	CASSWGQGSNQPQHF	TGTGCCAGTAGTTGGGGACAGGGTAGCAATCAGCCCCAGCATTTT
15	.	TRBV5-1	TRBJ1-2	CASSQGSQGYYGYTF	TGCGCCAGCAGTCAGGGTTCACAGGGTTATTATGGCTACACCTTC
16	TRBD2	TRBV7-2	TRBJ2-2	CASSPGGHANTGELFF	TGTGCCAGCAGCCCGGGGGGGCATGCGAACACCGGGGAGCTGTTTTTT
14	.	TRBV2	TRBJ1-5	CASSLQLSNQPQHF	TGTGCCAGCAGTCTACAGCTTAGCAATCAGCCCCAGCATTTT